The entry below describes one TCR beta chain. Libraries were prepared by immunoSEQ multiplex PCR; TCRdb keeps only in-frame clonotypes and omits some of them. The data show about 150,000 clones, with more than 85% seen just once and around 2.2% held by the top ten. This entry belongs to a study of control samples from healthy donors and cancer patients. V shed 2 bases, J shed 5 bases, and the junction held 6 bases outside the gene matches. The CDR3 is 17 amino acids. Looked up from germline, CDR1 is MNHEY and CDR2 is SMNVEV (reference sequence). The receptor was derived from a man between 45 and 60 years old in good health. The source material was blood. The rearrangement uses TRBV27 and TRBJ2-1; 13 bases align to TRBD2. CDR3 coding DNA: TGTGCCAGCAGTTTAGAGGGGACTAGCGGGAACAACAATGAGCAGTTCTTC. Its translation: CASSLEGTSGNNNEQFF.